Below, 21 T cell receptor beta chains from the same sample are listed, as sequenced in a study of identifying expanded T cells in peripheral blood. Profiled with immunoSEQ multiplex PCR; TCRdb holds only in-frame clones, not every one. The sample lists about 100,000 clones; over 80% were seen once. The sequencing input was blood. The receptors derive from a person between 18 and 75 years old in good health.

The chain employs TRBV7-9 and TRBJ2-7; the match to TRBD2 covers 11 bases. With 2 bases clipped from V and 2 bases from J, the junction kept 8 bases outside the gene matches. The CDR3 is made up of 17 amino acids. Per germline, CDR1 SEHNR and CDR2 FQNEAQ (reference sequence). The CDR3 loop reads CASSLLRSSGGAYEQYF. In nucleotides, the CDR3 is TGTGCCAGCAGCTTACTCCGGAGTAGCGGGGGGGCCTACGAGCAGTACTTC.

The chain combines TRBV5-1 with TRBJ1-2, with D unresolved. Trimming removed 4 bases from V and 2 bases from J, with 12 bases in between. Germline V CDR1 and CDR2: SGHRS, YFSETQ. This CDR3 spans 14 amino acids. CDR3 protein: CASSLPGENYGYTF. As DNA, the CDR3 is TGCGCCAGCAGCCTACCGGGAGAGAACTATGGCTACACCTTC.

This clone was detected only once. The CDR3 is CAWTGSGREQFF. The CDR3, as DNA: TGTGCCTGGACCGGGAGTGGGAGGGAGCAGTTCTTC. The chain joins TRBV30 to TRBJ2-1, with D possibly being TRBD2 (6 bases). V was clipped by 4 bases and J by 10 bases, with 14 bases between them. This CDR3 spans 12 amino acids. Germline lookup yields CDR1 GTSNPN and CDR2 SVGIG (reference sequence).

This chain joins TRBV7-3 and TRBJ2-2; TRBD2 matches 10 bases. Germline lookup yields CDR1 SGHTA and CDR2 FQGTGA. J was trimmed by 7 bases and V by 2 bases; bases with no gene match: 4. The CDR3 is 15 residues long. In nucleotides, the CDR3 is TGTGCCAGCAGCTTATCCTCTAGCGGGGGCGGGGAGCTGTTTTTT. It is translated as CASSLSSSGGGELFF.

V is TRBV28 and J is TRBJ1-5; D is unclear. Germline CDR1 MDHEN, CDR2 SYDVKM. Trimming removed 6 bases at V and 3 bases at J, with 9 bases between. The CDR3 spans 13 residues. The CDR3 protein is CASRRPLNQPQHF. The CDR3 coding sequence is TGTGCCAGCAGAAGACCGCTCAATCAGCCCCAGCATTTT.

Regarding this clone: Other nucleotide sequences in the sample specify the same CDR3. The CDR3 reads CASSEGGNYGYTF. The CDR3 DNA is TGTGCCAGCAGTGAGGGCGGGAACTATGGCTACACCTTC. V usage is TRBV6-1 and J usage is TRBJ1-2; no definite D call. The CDR3 has 13 amino acids. Germline values: CDR1 MNHNS, CDR2 SASEGT. Trimming took 3 bases from V and 2 from J, leaving 7 bases between them.

Here the CDR3 DNA reads TGTGCCAGCAGCCCCCTTTTCACCTCTGGGGCCAACGTCCTGACTTTC. Protein product: CASSPLFTSGANVLTF. V gene TRBV14 combines with J gene TRBJ2-6; no reliable D call. The ends were cut back, 4 bases at V and 0 bases at J, with 10 bases in the middle. The CDR3 length is 16 residues. CDR1 SGHDN and CDR2 FVKESK come from the germline V gene.

As to this clone: Since a much larger clone is just one base distant, this may be a read error. The V and J genes are TRBV4-3 and TRBJ1-2; D uncertain. Germline loops: CDR1 LGHNA, CDR2 YSLEER. The CDR3 spans 15 residues. CDR3 in amino acids: CVSSQDFREGGGYTF. For the CDR3, the DNA is TGCGTCAGCAGCCAAGATTTTAGAGAGGGAGGTGGCTACACCTTC.

The chain links TRBV11-2 to TRBJ2-3, with 10 positions matching TRBD1. The CDR3 contains 16 residues. Trimming cost V 6 bases and J 6 bases; bases outside gene matches: 12. CDR1 is SGHAT, CDR2 FQNNGV, per germline. CDR3 in amino acids: CASRRPGQGPSDTQYF. In DNA form, the CDR3 reads TGTGCCAGCAGACGGCCGGGACAGGGGCCCTCCGATACGCAGTATTTT.

The chain has TRBV4-1 and TRBJ2-1; the D gene is possibly TRBD1 (5 bases). V was cut by 0 bases and J by 5 bases, with 14 bases left in between. CDR3 length equals 16 residues. Per germline, CDR1 MGHRA and CDR2 YSYEKL. The CDR3, as DNA: TGCGCCAGCAGCCAAGATCCTGGAGACAGACACAATGAGCAGTTCTTC. The encoded protein is CASSQDPGDRHNEQFF.

The gene calls are TRBV30 and TRBJ1-2; no clear D gene. CDR3 length: 12 residues. Germline CDR1 GTSNPN, CDR2 SVGIG (reference sequence). V was cut by 2 bases and J by 0 bases, with 4 bases left in between. CDR3 sequence reads: CAWSQSNYGYTF. CDR3 in DNA: TGTGCCTGGAGTCAATCTAACTATGGCTACACCTTC.

The chain combines TRBV19 with TRBJ1-2, with D hard to call. The CDR3 has 14 residues. Germline CDR1 is LNHDA and CDR2 is SQIVND (reference sequence). V was pared by 6 bases and J by 0 bases, with 11 bases between. The CDR3 nucleotides are TGTGCCAGTAGCCCTGGCCGACCTAACTATGGCTACACCTTC. This sequence encodes CASSPGRPNYGYTF.

The V call is TRBV10-3, the J call TRBJ2-7, with 11 bases lining up with TRBD1. There are 15 residues in the CDR3. V lost 5 bases to trimming and J lost 4 bases; unmatched junction nucleotides: 7. In germline, CDR1 is ENHRY, CDR2 SYGVKD. CDR3 region: CAISHRDRGYYEQYF. The CDR3 bases are TGTGCCATCAGTCACCGGGACAGGGGGTATTACGAGCAGTACTTC.

This chain uses TRBV7-3 with TRBJ1-3, with D unresolved. Trimming stripped 4 bases from V and 3 bases from J, with 7 bases between. The CDR3 contains 13 residues. Germline values: CDR1 SGHTA, CDR2 FQGTGA. The CDR3 DNA reads as TGTGCCAGCAGCTCCGGACTTGGAAACACCATATATTTT. Its protein product is CASSSGLGNTIYF. Together with reference TRBV7-3 and TRBJ1-3, the CDR3 gives the full variable domain: GAGVSQTPSNKVTEKGKYVELRCDPISGHTALYWYRQSLGQGPEFLIYFQGTGAADDSGLPNDRFFAVRPEGSVSTLKIQRTERGDSAVYLCASSSGLGNTIYFGEGSWLTVV.

V is TRBV4-1 and J is TRBJ2-3; D may be TRBD1 (5 bases). CDR3 length: 17 residues. Germline V lookup: CDR1 MGHRA, CDR2 YSYEKL. Deletions cut 1 base from V and 1 base from J, with 15 bases between. The CDR3 DNA sequence: TGCGCCAGCAGCCAAGTGGGGCCAGGTTGGGGCACAGATACGCAGTATTTT. Its translation is CASSQVGPGWGTDTQYF.

J is TRBJ1-2 and V is TRBV6-5; TRBD1 agrees at 8 bases. The V segment lost 7 bases and the J segment 4 bases; nucleotides outside the gene matches: 5. The germline CDR1 and CDR2 sequences are MNHEY and SVGAGI. The length of the CDR3 is 13 residues. The DNA of the CDR3 is TGTGCCAGCATCAGCGGACAGGGCTATGGCTACACCTTC. Amino acids: CASISGQGYGYTF.

This rearrangement joins TRBV29-1 to TRBJ2-3; 12 positions match TRBD2. Trimming cost V 4 bases and J 4 bases; bases outside gene matches: 9. CDR1 and CDR2 from the germline V gene are SQVTM and ANQGSEA. The CDR3 is made up of 16 amino acids. The CDR3 coding sequence is TGCAGCGTTGGGGCTAGCGGGGGGGCCGGAGCAGATACGCAGTATTTT. The encoded protein is CSVGASGGAGADTQYF.

CDR3 residues: CASSLERRLAGVNTGELFF. The DNA of the CDR3 is TGTGCCAGCAGCTTAGAACGGAGGCTGGCTGGGGTCAACACCGGGGAGCTGTTTTTT. V is TRBV7-6 and J is TRBJ2-2; tentatively, D is TRBD2 (5 bases). V was clipped by 1 base and J by 2 bases, with 20 bases between them. CDR3 length: 19 amino acids. Germline V gene lookup returns CDR1 SGHVS and CDR2 FNYEAQ.

This clone has only a few counts. Distinct nucleotide sequences in the sample also encode this CDR3. The chain links TRBV30 to TRBJ1-1; D remains ambiguous. With 3 bases removed from V and 7 bases from J, the gap between germline ends came to 3 bases. CDR1 and CDR2 from the germline V gene are GTSNPN and SVGIG (reference sequence). The CDR3 contains 9 residues. The DNA for the CDR3 is TGTGCCTGGAGCCGTGAAGCTTTCTTT. This translates into CAWSREAFF.

The chain combines TRBV6-6 with TRBJ2-7; possibly TRBD2 for D (6 bases). The V end was cut by 0 bases, the J end by 0 bases, with 9 bases between. Germline CDR1 MNHNY, CDR2 SVGAGI (reference sequence). The CDR3 runs 15 residues. The CDR3 reads CASSYSSSGSYEQYF. DNA for the CDR3: TGTGCCAGCAGTTACTCGAGTAGCGGCTCCTACGAGCAGTACTTC.

The genes are TRBV4-1 and TRBJ1-2, with TRBD1 as a possible D gene (5 bases). Germline CDR1 MGHRA, CDR2 YSYEKL. V dropped 2 bases and J dropped 8 bases, with 12 bases sitting between them. The CDR3 extends over 13 amino acids. The CDR3 protein is CASSQLQDFGYTF. CDR3 coding DNA: TGCGCCAGCAGCCAACTACAGGATTTCGGCTACACCTTC.